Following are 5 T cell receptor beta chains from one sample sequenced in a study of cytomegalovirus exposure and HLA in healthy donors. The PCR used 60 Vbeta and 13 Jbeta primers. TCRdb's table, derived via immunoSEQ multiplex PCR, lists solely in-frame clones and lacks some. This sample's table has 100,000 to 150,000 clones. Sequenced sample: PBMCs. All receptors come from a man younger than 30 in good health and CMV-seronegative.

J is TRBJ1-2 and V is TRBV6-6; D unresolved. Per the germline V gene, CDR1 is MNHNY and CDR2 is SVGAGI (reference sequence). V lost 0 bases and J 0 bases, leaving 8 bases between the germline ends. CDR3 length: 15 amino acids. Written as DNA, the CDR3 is TGTGCCAGCAGTTACTCGCCACTTACTAACTATGGCTACACCTTC. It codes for CASSYSPLTNYGYTF.

The CDR3 loop is CASRRLAGPYEQYF. CDR3 nucleotides: TGTGCCAGCAGGCGATTAGCGGGGCCCTACGAGCAGTACTTC. The chain is built from TRBV11-2 and TRBJ2-7, with TRBD2 matching 8 bases. J gave up 2 bases and V 6 bases, and 6 bases lay outside the gene matches. Germline-derived CDR1 and CDR2 are SGHAT and FQNNGV. The CDR3 is 14 amino acids.

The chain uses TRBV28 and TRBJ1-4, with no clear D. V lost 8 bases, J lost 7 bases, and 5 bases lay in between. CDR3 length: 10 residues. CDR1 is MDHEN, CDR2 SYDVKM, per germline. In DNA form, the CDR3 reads TGTGCCAGCGGGAGTGAAAAACTGTTTTTT. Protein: CASGSEKLFF.

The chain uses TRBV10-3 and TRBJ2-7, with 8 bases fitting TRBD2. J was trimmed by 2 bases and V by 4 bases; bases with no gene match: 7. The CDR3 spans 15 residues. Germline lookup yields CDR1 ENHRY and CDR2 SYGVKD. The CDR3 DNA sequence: TGTGCCATCAGTGGAGGGTTTAGCGGGACCTACGAGCAGTACTTC. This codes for CAISGGFSGTYEQYF.

CDR3 residues: CASSMQRRSNSGANVLTF. CDR3 bases: TGTGCCAGTAGTATGCAACGACGGAGTAACTCTGGGGCCAACGTCCTGACTTTC. The V gene is TRBV19, the J gene TRBJ2-6; no reliable D call. The length of the CDR3 is 18 residues. The V end lost 3 bases, the J end lost 0 bases, and 15 bases lay between the germline ends. CDR1 LNHDA and CDR2 SQIVND come from the germline V gene (reference sequence).